Below, one T cell receptor (beta chain) is given with its context. This specimen comes from a study of siplizumab effects on memory and regulatory T cells. Sequencing was performed with immunoSEQ multiplex PCR; in TCRdb, only in-frame clones are kept and a portion is missing. The sample includes roughly 80,000 clones, approximately 90% of them seen just once. The germline V gene encodes CDR1 GTSNPN and CDR2 SVGIG (reference sequence). Deletions cut 0 bases from V and 3 bases from J, with 9 bases between. The CDR3 spans 14 residues. This sequence was found in a human donor in good health. The sample was Tregs sorted from blood. V is TRBV30 and J is TRBJ1-3; no clear D. Here the CDR3 reads CAWSVRLRGNTIYF. The DNA of the CDR3 is TGTGCCTGGAGTGTACGACTCCGTGGAAACACCATATATTTT.